The clone carrying this TCR beta chain appeared many times. The antigen is not known. This entry is derived from a study of beta chain bispecific antibodies for T cell cancers. Study-level points and caveats: The leukemia cells, rather than normal T cells, gave most of the targeted TRBV signal.

Between the trimmed V and J ends, which lost 7 bases and 2 bases, there was a span of 17 bases. Germline-derived CDR1 and CDR2 are SNHLY and FYNNEI. The length of the CDR3 is 15 residues. Expansion lasted approximately three days, with either anti-CD3 antibody OKT3 or CD3/CD28 beads. IL-2 (roughly 100 IU/ml) and IL-7 (5 ng/ml) supported the T cell cultures. Bispecific antibody was added to some 50,000 normal T cells and some 50,000 target cells. TCRdb processed the 5' RACE reads anew with MiXCR; each CDR3 protein has one entry. Of more than 15,000 distinct CDR3 sequences listed, 2.1% are singletons. This clonotype was sampled from a human donor in good health. Some clones in this sample may be carry-over from other donors' samples. The sample consisted of healthy donor T cells cultured with leukemia cells. The gene calls are TRBV2 and TRBJ2-5, with D unclear. CDR3 nucleotide sequence: TGTGCCAGCATGATGTCGCAGCTAAGACAAGAGACCCAGTACTTC. Protein: CASMMSQLRQETQYF.